Listed below are T cell receptor beta chains from one sample, sequenced in a study of T-cell reconstitution after alpha-beta-depleted transplantation in children. TCRdb recomputed calls from the PCR reads with MiXCR, one row per CDR3 protein. The table includes 400,000 to 450,000 distinct CDR3 sequences, 43% detected once. The sequencing here drew on PBMCs, taken before TCRalphabeta/CD19-depleted stem cell transplant. The receptors originated from a girl aged 2 to 10 with aplastic anemia, due to receive a stem cell transplant. The CDR3 runs from the conserved cysteine through the conserved F or W. The order of the fields is clone size, D gene, J gene, V gene, CDR3 DNA, CDR3 protein. D genes are given only for firm matches. A clone size is listed for some rows: how often the clone was seen (once, few, many), or a class if it is expanded.

clone_size: few; d_call: TRBD2; j_call: TRBJ2-1; v_call: TRBV6-2/TRBV6-3; cdr3_nt: TGTGCCAGCAGTTACTCGAACGGGAGGGCCCGGAATGAGCAGTTCTTC; cdr3_aa: CASSYSNGRARNEQFF
clone_size: NA; d_call: TRBD2; j_call: TRBJ2-7; v_call: TRBV14; cdr3_nt: TGTGCCAGCAGCCAAAGTTGGACTAGCGGATTATACGAGCAGTACTTC; cdr3_aa: CASSQSWTSGLYEQYF
clone_size: many; d_call: TRBD1; j_call: TRBJ1-2; v_call: TRBV9; cdr3_nt: TGTGCCAGCAGCCCAGGCGACAGGGTAAACTATGGCTACACCTTC; cdr3_aa: CASSPGDRVNYGYTF
clone_size: once; d_call: NA; j_call: TRBJ2-1; v_call: TRBV20-1; cdr3_nt: TGCAGTGCACAGATCGACAGCCATGAGCAGTTCTTC; cdr3_aa: CSAQIDSHEQFF
clone_size: few; d_call: TRBD1; j_call: TRBJ2-7; v_call: TRBV3-1; cdr3_nt: TGTGCCAGCAGCCAAGCCAAAACGACAGGGCCGGGCGAGCAGTACTTC; cdr3_aa: CASSQAKTTGPGEQYF
clone_size: many; d_call: NA; j_call: TRBJ2-5; v_call: TRBV6-1; cdr3_nt: TGTGCCAGCAGCCCTAACAGAAAAGAGACCCAGTACTTC; cdr3_aa: CASSPNRKETQYF
clone_size: NA; d_call: NA; j_call: TRBJ1-2; v_call: TRBV20-1; cdr3_nt: TGCAGTGCTAGAGGGGGGAAGGGAGGCTACACCTTC; cdr3_aa: CSARGGKGGYTF
clone_size: NA; d_call: NA; j_call: TRBJ1-5; v_call: TRBV6-1; cdr3_nt: TGTGCCAGCAGTAGACAAATCGATAGCAATCAGCCCCAGCATTTT; cdr3_aa: CASSRQIDSNQPQHF
clone_size: many; d_call: TRBD1; j_call: TRBJ2-1; v_call: TRBV11-3; cdr3_nt: TGTGCCAGCAGCTCCAAGGGACAGGGGGCGAGTGAGCAGTTCTTC; cdr3_aa: CASSSKGQGASEQFF
clone_size: NA; d_call: TRBD1; j_call: TRBJ2-5; v_call: TRBV5-1; cdr3_nt: TGCGCCAGCAGCTTGGTGGGGGACAGGGCGGAGACCCAGTACTTC; cdr3_aa: CASSLVGDRAETQYF
clone_size: few; d_call: TRBD2; j_call: TRBJ2-1; v_call: TRBV12-3/TRBV12-4; cdr3_nt: TGTGCCAGCAGTTTAACGGCGGGGGACAATGAGCAGTTCTTC; cdr3_aa: CASSLTAGDNEQFF
clone_size: few; d_call: NA; j_call: TRBJ2-3; v_call: TRBV28; cdr3_nt: TGTGCCAGCAGTTATAACGATATCCTTAGCACAGATACGCAGTATTTT; cdr3_aa: CASSYNDILSTDTQYF
clone_size: many; d_call: NA; j_call: TRBJ1-5; v_call: TRBV5-1; cdr3_nt: TGCGCCAGCAGCTTGGCCGGGGGTCAGCCCCAGCATTTT; cdr3_aa: CASSLAGGQPQHF
clone_size: many; d_call: NA; j_call: TRBJ2-3; v_call: TRBV21-1; cdr3_nt: TGTGCCAGCACTAAGGGAGCGGGAGGGGATACGCAGTATTTT; cdr3_aa: CASTKGAGGDTQYF
clone_size: NA; d_call: NA; j_call: TRBJ2-4; v_call: TRBV27; cdr3_nt: TGTGCCAGCAGTCCCACCACGAAGCAGACAGCCAAAAACATTCAGTACTTC; cdr3_aa: CASSPTTKQTAKNIQYF
clone_size: NA; d_call: TRBD1; j_call: TRBJ1-4; v_call: TRBV5-1; cdr3_nt: TGCGCCAGCAGCCCAGAAGTGTTGGGACAGCGAGGAGGTAATGAAAAACTGTTTTTT; cdr3_aa: CASSPEVLGQRGGNEKLFF
clone_size: NA; d_call: NA; j_call: TRBJ2-5; v_call: TRBV20-1; cdr3_nt: TGCAGTGCTAGGCTGGCGTACCAAGAGACCCAGTACTTC; cdr3_aa: CSARLAYQETQYF
clone_size: NA; d_call: NA; j_call: TRBJ2-1; v_call: TRBV15; cdr3_nt: TGTGCCACCAGCCGGAATCGACCGGTCGGCGAGTCAGAGACACTACAACATGTCGATGAGCAGTTCTTC; cdr3_aa: CATSRNRPVGESETLQHVDEQFF
clone_size: NA; d_call: NA; j_call: TRBJ2-7; v_call: TRBV6-1; cdr3_nt: TGTGCCAGCAAGTCCAGGCAGGACTACTACGAGCAGTACTTC; cdr3_aa: CASKSRQDYYEQYF
clone_size: NA; d_call: NA; j_call: TRBJ2-5; v_call: TRBV27; cdr3_nt: TGTGCCAGCAGTCCCGACGGACAGCAAGAGACCCAGTACTTC; cdr3_aa: CASSPDGQQETQYF
clone_size: few; d_call: TRBD2; j_call: TRBJ2-3; v_call: TRBV5-1; cdr3_nt: TGCGCCAGCAGTGAGGAGTCACTAGCGTTTGGGAGCACAGATACGCAGTATTTT; cdr3_aa: CASSEESLAFGSTDTQYF
clone_size: NA; d_call: TRBD1; j_call: TRBJ2-6; v_call: TRBV12-3/TRBV12-4; cdr3_nt: TGTGCCAGCAGCCGACAGGGGTCTGGGGCCAACGTCCTGACTTTC; cdr3_aa: CASSRQGSGANVLTF
clone_size: NA; d_call: NA; j_call: TRBJ2-3; v_call: TRBV20-1; cdr3_nt: TGCAGTGCTAGTGAAGATACGCAGTATTTT; cdr3_aa: CSASEDTQYF
clone_size: NA; d_call: NA; j_call: TRBJ2-6; v_call: TRBV5-1; cdr3_nt: TGCGCCAGCAGCTTGGCGGGTCGGGGCTCTGGGGCCAACGTCCTGACTTTC; cdr3_aa: CASSLAGRGSGANVLTF
clone_size: NA; d_call: NA; j_call: TRBJ1-4; v_call: TRBV20-1; cdr3_nt: TGCAGTGCCGGGGGGGGCGTTAATGAAAAACTGTTTTTT; cdr3_aa: CSAGGGVNEKLFF
clone_size: NA; d_call: TRBD2; j_call: TRBJ2-3; v_call: TRBV7-3; cdr3_nt: TGTGCCAGCAGCTTGGGGGCGGGAGGTCTGGATACGCAGTATTTT; cdr3_aa: CASSLGAGGLDTQYF
clone_size: few; d_call: NA; j_call: TRBJ1-5; v_call: TRBV27; cdr3_nt: TGTGCCAGCAGTCTCCTGGGCCGTAGCAATCAGCCCCAGCATTTT; cdr3_aa: CASSLLGRSNQPQHF
clone_size: NA; d_call: NA; j_call: TRBJ2-3; v_call: TRBV7-2; cdr3_nt: TGTGCCAGCAGCTTAGGGGACTTGCCCACAGATACGCAGTATTTT; cdr3_aa: CASSLGDLPTDTQYF
clone_size: NA; d_call: NA; j_call: TRBJ2-2; v_call: TRBV5-1; cdr3_nt: TGCGCCAGCAGCCTCACGGCGGCAGAGCATTGGGGGGAGCTGTTTTTT; cdr3_aa: CASSLTAAEHWGELFF
clone_size: NA; d_call: NA; j_call: TRBJ1-2; v_call: TRBV20-1; cdr3_nt: TGCAGTGCTACGACTTGGGAGGGGGGGAACTATGGCTACACCTTC; cdr3_aa: CSATTWEGGNYGYTF
clone_size: NA; d_call: TRBD1; j_call: TRBJ2-7; v_call: TRBV20-1; cdr3_nt: TGCAGTGCTAGGGGGGGGGACAGGGCCTACGAGCAGTACTTC; cdr3_aa: CSARGGDRAYEQYF
clone_size: NA; d_call: NA; j_call: TRBJ2-4; v_call: TRBV20-1; cdr3_nt: TGCAGTGCTAGTCAAGGGGGAGACCCACCGCGGTACTTC; cdr3_aa: CSASQGGDPPRYF
clone_size: few; d_call: TRBD2; j_call: TRBJ2-3; v_call: TRBV4-1; cdr3_nt: TGCGCCAGCAGCCAGAGCGGCGGGAGCTACCGCACAGATACGCAGTATTTT; cdr3_aa: CASSQSGGSYRTDTQYF
clone_size: once; d_call: TRBD2; j_call: TRBJ2-7; v_call: TRBV7-3; cdr3_nt: TGTGCCAGCAGCCCCGGACTAGCGGGAGTTAAGTACTTC; cdr3_aa: CASSPGLAGVKYF
clone_size: NA; d_call: NA; j_call: TRBJ2-7; v_call: TRBV12-3/TRBV12-4; cdr3_nt: TGTGCCAGCAGCATAACCGGGTCCTACGAGCAGTACTTC; cdr3_aa: CASSITGSYEQYF
clone_size: few; d_call: NA; j_call: TRBJ1-2; v_call: TRBV6-5; cdr3_nt: TGTGCCAGCAGTTGGGACCTCGCGGCGGTGTATGGCTACACCTTC; cdr3_aa: CASSWDLAAVYGYTF
clone_size: many; d_call: TRBD1; j_call: TRBJ2-7; v_call: TRBV7-9; cdr3_nt: TGTGCCAGCAGCCCTCGTGGACAGGGTTTCGACGAGCAGTACTTC; cdr3_aa: CASSPRGQGFDEQYF
clone_size: NA; d_call: TRBD2; j_call: TRBJ2-1; v_call: TRBV30; cdr3_nt: TGTGCCTGGACTTCAGGGAGGGCGGGCCGAGTTTGGACCTACAATGAGCAGTTCTTC; cdr3_aa: CAWTSGRAGRVWTYNEQFF
clone_size: NA; d_call: NA; j_call: TRBJ2-1; v_call: TRBV6-5; cdr3_nt: TGTGCCAGCAGTTTCAGCGCGTCGGTTAACAATGAGCAGTTCTTC; cdr3_aa: CASSFSASVNNEQFF
clone_size: few; d_call: TRBD1; j_call: TRBJ1-1; v_call: TRBV18; cdr3_nt: TGTGCCAGCTCTCTAACGGGGACAGGGAGGGACACTGAAGCTTTCTTT; cdr3_aa: CASSLTGTGRDTEAFF
clone_size: NA; d_call: NA; j_call: TRBJ1-2; v_call: TRBV28; cdr3_nt: TGTGCCAGCAGTTTACCCCACAACTATGGCTACACCTTC; cdr3_aa: CASSLPHNYGYTF
clone_size: once; d_call: TRBD2; j_call: TRBJ2-5; v_call: TRBV10-3; cdr3_nt: TGTGCCATCAGTGAAGGGCTAGCGGGGAGAGAGACCCAGTACTTC; cdr3_aa: CAISEGLAGRETQYF
clone_size: many; d_call: NA; j_call: TRBJ1-1; v_call: TRBV18; cdr3_nt: TGTGCCAGCTCACTTCAGGGTCAGAACACTGAAGCTTTCTTT; cdr3_aa: CASSLQGQNTEAFF
clone_size: NA; d_call: NA; j_call: TRBJ2-2; v_call: TRBV7-3; cdr3_nt: TGTGCCAGCAGATCCCGGGAGAGGGGATACACCGGGGAGCTGTTTTTT; cdr3_aa: CASRSRERGYTGELFF
clone_size: NA; d_call: NA; j_call: TRBJ2-2; v_call: TRBV5-8; cdr3_nt: TGTGCCAGCAGCCTCCAAAGAGGAGGGAAACTCACCGGGGAGCTGTTTTTT; cdr3_aa: CASSLQRGGKLTGELFF
clone_size: NA; d_call: TRBD1; j_call: TRBJ2-2; v_call: TRBV10-2; cdr3_nt: TGCGCCAGCAGTGAGGGTAGGGGGCGCACCGGGGAGCTGTTTTTT; cdr3_aa: CASSEGRGRTGELFF
clone_size: NA; d_call: NA; j_call: TRBJ2-1; v_call: TRBV19; cdr3_nt: TGTGCCAGTAGTGTCAGGGATGGTGAGCAGTTCTTC; cdr3_aa: CASSVRDGEQFF
clone_size: NA; d_call: NA; j_call: TRBJ2-2; v_call: TRBV20-1; cdr3_nt: TGCAGTGCCCCAACAGGAACCGGGGAGCTGTTTTTT; cdr3_aa: CSAPTGTGELFF
clone_size: NA; d_call: NA; j_call: TRBJ2-1; v_call: TRBV7-3; cdr3_nt: TGTGCCAGCAGCTTAACACAGACCTCTCTTTACAATGAGCAGTTCTTC; cdr3_aa: CASSLTQTSLYNEQFF